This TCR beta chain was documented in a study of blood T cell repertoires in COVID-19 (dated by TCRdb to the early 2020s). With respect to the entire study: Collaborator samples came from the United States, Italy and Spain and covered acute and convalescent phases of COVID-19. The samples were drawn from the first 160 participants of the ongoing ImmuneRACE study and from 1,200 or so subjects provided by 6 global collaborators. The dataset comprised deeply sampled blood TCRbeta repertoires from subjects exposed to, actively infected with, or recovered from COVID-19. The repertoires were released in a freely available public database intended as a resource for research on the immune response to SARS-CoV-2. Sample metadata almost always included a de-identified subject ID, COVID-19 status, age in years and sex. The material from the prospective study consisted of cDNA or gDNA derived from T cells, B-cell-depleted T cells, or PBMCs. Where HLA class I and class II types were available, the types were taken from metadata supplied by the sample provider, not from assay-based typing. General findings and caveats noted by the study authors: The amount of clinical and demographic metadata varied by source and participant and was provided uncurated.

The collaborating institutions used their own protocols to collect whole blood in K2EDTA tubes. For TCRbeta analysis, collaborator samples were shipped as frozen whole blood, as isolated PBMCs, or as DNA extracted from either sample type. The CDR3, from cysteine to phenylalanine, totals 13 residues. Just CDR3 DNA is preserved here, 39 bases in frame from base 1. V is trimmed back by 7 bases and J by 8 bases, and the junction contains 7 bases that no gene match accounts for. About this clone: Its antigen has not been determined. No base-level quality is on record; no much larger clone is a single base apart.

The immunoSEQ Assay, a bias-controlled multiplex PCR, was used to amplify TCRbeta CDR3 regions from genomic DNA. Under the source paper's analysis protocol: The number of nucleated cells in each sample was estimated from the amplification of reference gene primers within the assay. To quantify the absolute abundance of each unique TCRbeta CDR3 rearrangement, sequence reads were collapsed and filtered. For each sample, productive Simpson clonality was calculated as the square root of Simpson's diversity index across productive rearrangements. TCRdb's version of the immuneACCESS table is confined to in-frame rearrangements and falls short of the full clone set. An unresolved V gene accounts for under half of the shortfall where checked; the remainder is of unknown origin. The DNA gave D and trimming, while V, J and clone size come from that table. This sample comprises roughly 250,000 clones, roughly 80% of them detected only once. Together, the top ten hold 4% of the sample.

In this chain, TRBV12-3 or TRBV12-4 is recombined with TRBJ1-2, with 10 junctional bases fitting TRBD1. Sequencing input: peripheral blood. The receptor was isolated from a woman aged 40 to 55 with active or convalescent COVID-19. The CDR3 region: CASTGDRGEGYTF. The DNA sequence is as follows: TGTGCCAGCACCGGGGACAGGGGCGAGGGCTACACCTTC.